This TCR beta chain comes out of a study of blood T cell repertoires in COVID-19. Generated by immunoSEQ multiplex PCR, the TCRdb table keeps only in-frame clones and is missing some. Altogether 430,000 or so clones are present, roughly 84% being singletons, with the ten largest covering about 1.4%. In germline, CDR1 is WNHNN, CDR2 SYGVQD (reference sequence). J gave up 3 bases and V 0 bases, and 10 bases lay outside the gene matches. This CDR3 contains 17 residues. J is TRBJ2-7 and V is TRBV10-1, with 8 nucleotides matching TRBD1. Specimen: PBMCs or T cells enriched from blood (not recorded which). The TCR sequence derives from a woman between 18 and 30 years old who had been exposed to COVID-19. Here the CDR3 DNA reads TGCGCCAGCAGTGAGTCACCCACAGGGGGACGGCACTACGAGCAGTACTTC. Translation: CASSESPTGGRHYEQYF.